The 12 T cell receptor beta chains listed next were all sequenced from one sample in a study of T cell repertoires in cytomegalovirus infection. One entry per CDR3 protein, called by TCRdb with MiXCR from the reads. The table lists some 300,000 distinct CDR3 sequences, 9.6% of them singletons. Source material: PBMCs. The receptors derive from a human donor in good health (CMV status not recorded). Some clones in this sample may be carry-over from other donors' samples.

This clonotype was detected many times. The CDR3 protein is CASRPGQATFWTYEQYV. For the CDR3, the DNA is TGTGCCAGCAGGCCGGGACAGGCGACTTTTTGGACCTACGAGCAGTACGTC. The V call is TRBV28, the J call TRBJ2-7; 8 bases are a match to TRBD1. This CDR3 region has 17 residues. V lost 6 bases and J lost 2; bases outside the gene matches: 15. Germline V gene data show CDR1 as MDHEN and CDR2 as SYDVKM.

This clonotype was found many times. V is TRBV7-2 and J is TRBJ1-1, with 7 bases aligning to TRBD1. The V and J ends lost 4 bases and 1 base, in that order; junction bases with no gene match: 9. Germline V lookup: CDR1 SGHTA, CDR2 FQGNSA. This CDR3 has 16 residues. Here the CDR3 reads CASSYRQDRENTEAFF. The DNA for the CDR3 is TGTGCCAGCAGCTACCGGCAAGACAGGGAGAACACTGAAGCTTTCTTT.

This clonotype has ten or more counts. CDR3 region: CASSFQYEQYF. The CDR3 nucleotides are TGTGCCAGCAGTTTCCAGTACGAGCAGTACTTC. V gene TRBV5-6 combines with J gene TRBJ2-7; D not certain. CDR1 SGHDT and CDR2 YYEEEE come from the germline V gene. This CDR3 comprises 11 residues. The V end was cut by 5 bases, the J end by 4 bases, with 7 bases between.

V gene TRBV10-3 combines with J gene TRBJ1-1; D is undetermined. The CDR3 covers 13 residues. V was shortened by 10 bases and J by 5 bases, with 17 bases between the two germline ends. Germline-derived CDR1 and CDR2 are ENHRY and SYGVKD. CDR3 loop: CATEVLGRTEAFF. CDR3 nucleotide sequence: TGTGCCACCGAGGTATTGGGAAGGACTGAAGCTTTCTTT.

This clonotype showed up many times. This CDR3 reads CSARAGTGGNYGYTF. CDR3 bases: TGCAGTGCCCGGGCCGGGACAGGGGGCAACTATGGCTACACCTTC. The chain employs TRBV20-1 and TRBJ1-2; 12 bases are a match to TRBD1. Germline values: CDR1 DFQATT, CDR2 SNEGSKA (reference sequence). The CDR3 runs 15 residues. V lost 6 bases, J lost 2 bases, and 7 bases stayed unmatched.

This clonotype showed up many times. The J gene is TRBJ2-1, the V gene TRBV7-9, with TRBD1 identical over 7 bases. Germline CDR1 reads SEHNR; CDR2 reads FQNEAQ (reference sequence). The CDR3 consists of 16 residues. V was clipped by 4 bases and J by 8 bases; unmatched bases: 14. CDR3 bases: TGTGCCAGCAGCTCGTTACAGGGGCCTCGTCTCGATGAGCAGTTCTTC. Its translation is CASSSLQGPRLDEQFF.

This clonotype was seen at least ten times. This rearrangement joins TRBV7-9 to TRBJ2-5; TRBD1 is a possible D gene (5 bases). Germline CDR1 is SEHNR and CDR2 is FQNEAQ (reference sequence). The CDR3 length is 16 residues. V was cut by 5 bases and J by 2 bases, with 18 bases left in between. The CDR3 region has the DNA TGTGCCAGCAGCCAGGGCCCCGGACACTTACAAGAGACCCAGTACTTC. Its translation is CASSQGPGHLQETQYF. The variable domain in full, with the rest retrieved from reference TRBV7-9 and TRBJ2-5, is DTGVSQNPRHKITKRGQNVTFRCDPISEHNRLYWYRQTLGQGPEFLTYFQNEAQLEKSRLLSDRFSAERPKGSFSTLEIQRTEQGDSAMYLCASSQGPGHLQETQYFGPGTRLLVL.

This clonotype was observed at least ten times. The chain uses TRBV28 and TRBJ1-3; 7 bases match TRBD1. The CDR3 length is 14 residues. Germline values: CDR1 MDHEN, CDR2 SYDVKM. The trim removed 7 bases at V and 2 bases at J, leaving 5 bases unmatched. The CDR3 DNA reads TGTGCCAGCATCCGACAGGGTGCTGGAAACACCATATATTTT. As protein: CASIRQGAGNTIYF.

The genes are TRBV4-2 and TRBJ2-3; 9 nucleotides match TRBD2. Germline trimming cut 0 bases from V and 1 base from J; bases unmatched to any gene: 5. The V gene's germline CDR1 is LGHNA and CDR2 YNFKEQ. The length of the CDR3 is 17 residues. CDR3 in amino acids: CASSQEPQRGGTDTQYF. In nucleotides, the CDR3 is TGTGCCAGCAGCCAAGAACCCCAGCGGGGGGGCACAGATACGCAGTATTTT.

This clonotype was counted between two and nine times. DNA of the CDR3: TGTGCCAGCAGTTGGAGGGGGACTAATGAAAAACTGTTTTTT. Translating it yields CASSWRGTNEKLFF. The rearrangement links TRBV12-3 or TRBV12-4 to TRBJ1-4; D possibly corresponds to TRBD1 (6 bases). Trimming cost V 4 bases and J 2 bases, with 8 bases left between them. The CDR3 contains 14 residues.

This clonotype was found a few times. This sequence joins TRBV20-1 and TRBJ2-7, with D possibly TRBD2 on 6 matching bases. CDR1 DFQATT and CDR2 SNEGSKA come from the germline V gene (reference sequence). This CDR3 has 14 residues. The V and J ends lost 3 bases and 1 base respectively, with 13 bases between them. CDR3 loop: CSARTSGASYEQYF. Written as DNA, the CDR3 is TGCAGTGCTAGGACTTCGGGAGCTTCCTACGAGCAGTACTTC.

This clonotype has ten or more counts. V usage is TRBV14 and J usage is TRBJ2-2, with TRBD1 matching over 8 bases. Germline trimming cut 4 bases from V and 4 bases from J; bases unmatched to any gene: 5. The CDR3 contains 15 residues. Germline-derived CDR1 and CDR2 are SGHDN and FVKESK. The CDR3 protein is CASSPEDRVTGELFF. In DNA, the CDR3 is TGTGCCAGCAGCCCTGAGGACAGGGTCACCGGGGAGCTGTTTTTT.